This T cell receptor beta chain comes out of a study of blood T cell repertoires in COVID-19. Study-level information: Sites in the United States, Italy and Spain provided acute and convalescent COVID-19 samples.

Only in-frame clones appear in the TCRdb table, and some are missing; sequencing was by immunoSEQ multiplex PCR. This sample has more than 60,000 clones, with over 85% found just once. Deletions cut 4 bases from V and 7 bases from J, with 19 bases between. The CDR3 extends over 16 amino acids. Per germline, CDR1 LGHDT and CDR2 YNNKEL (reference sequence). The TCR sequence derives from a woman of 80 years or more with active or convalescent COVID-19. The rearrangement joins TRBV3-1 (or the pseudogene TRBV3-2) to TRBJ1-4, with D perhaps TRBD1 (6 bases). Sequencing was carried out using peripheral blood. This chain's CDR3 is CASSRLSGGRTEKLFF. The DNA of the CDR3 is TGTGCCAGCAGCCGGCTCTCCGGGGGGCGGACTGAAAAACTGTTTTTT.